This entry lists 3 T cell receptor beta chains sequenced from one sample in a study of cytomegalovirus exposure and HLA in healthy donors. The PCR made use of 60 Vbeta and 13 Jbeta primers. Clones were read by immunoSEQ multiplex PCR, and TCRdb kept only the in-frame ones, dropping some. The sample gives approximately 160,000 clones, around 81% of which show up once; 1% is in the top ten. Sample: PBMCs. These receptors originate from a middle-aged woman in good health and CMV-seronegative.

The genes are TRBV11-2 and TRBJ1-2, with D tentatively TRBD1 (5 bases). V shed 3 bases and J shed 2 bases, with 7 bases lying between them. Germline loops: CDR1 SGHAT, CDR2 FQNNGV. The CDR3 length is 13 residues. The CDR3 reads CASSFSGNYGYTF. CDR3 nucleotides: TGTGCCAGCAGCTTTTCAGGGAACTATGGCTACACCTTC.

Of note for this clone: Within the sample, other DNA sequences also encode this same CDR3. This sequence joins TRBV2 and TRBJ2-1; TRBD2 might be the D (6 bases). The ends were cut back, 4 bases at V and 6 bases at J, with 7 bases in the middle. The germline CDR1 and CDR2 sequences are SNHLY and FYNNEI. The CDR3 has 12 residues. The CDR3 spells CASSVGGNEQFF. Written as DNA, the CDR3 is TGTGCCAGCAGTGTCGGGGGCAATGAGCAGTTCTTC.

The chain couples TRBV4-1 to TRBJ1-5; D uncertain. The V gene's germline CDR1 is MGHRA and CDR2 YSYEKL. V shed 5 bases and J shed 0 bases, with 14 bases lying between them. The CDR3 contains 16 residues. The DNA for the CDR3 is TGCGCCAGCAGCACCGAGGGTACCCTTAGCAATCAGCCCCAGCATTTT. Amino acids: CASSTEGTLSNQPQHF.